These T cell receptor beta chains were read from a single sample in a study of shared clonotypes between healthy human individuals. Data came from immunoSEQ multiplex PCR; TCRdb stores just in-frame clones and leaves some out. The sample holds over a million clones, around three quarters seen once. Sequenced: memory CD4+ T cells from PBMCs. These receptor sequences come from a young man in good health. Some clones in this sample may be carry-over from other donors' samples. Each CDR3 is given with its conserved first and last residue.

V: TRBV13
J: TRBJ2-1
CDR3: CASSLVATMDEQFF

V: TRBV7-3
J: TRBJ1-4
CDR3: CASSFHRLNEKLFF

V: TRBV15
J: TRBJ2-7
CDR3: CATSRDGALSYEQYF

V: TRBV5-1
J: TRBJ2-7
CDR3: CASSLGQGIIYEQYF

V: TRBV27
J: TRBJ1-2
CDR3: CARQTGWVYGYTF

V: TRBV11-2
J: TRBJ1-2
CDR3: CASSLDARAPNYGYTF

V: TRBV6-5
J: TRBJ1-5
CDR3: CASSGQGADQPQHF

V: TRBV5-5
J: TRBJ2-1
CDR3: CASSWRLAGVSYNEQFF

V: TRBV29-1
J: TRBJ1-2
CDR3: CSASKALTYGYTF

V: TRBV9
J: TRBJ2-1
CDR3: CASSVVGDSSYNEQFF

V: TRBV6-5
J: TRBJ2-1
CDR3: CASSYSGQGGYEQFF

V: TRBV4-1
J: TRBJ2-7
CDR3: CASSQGGGSYEQYF

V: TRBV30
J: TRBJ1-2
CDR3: CAWRFDANYGYTF

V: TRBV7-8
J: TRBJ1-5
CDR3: CASSLRQGGQPQHF

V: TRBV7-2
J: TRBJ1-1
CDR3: CATRVGQLNTEAFF

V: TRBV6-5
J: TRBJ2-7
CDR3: CASSYRDRGSYEQYF

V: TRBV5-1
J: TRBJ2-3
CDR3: CASSFGRAGTDTQYF

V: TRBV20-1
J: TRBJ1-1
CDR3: CSARDVKRAFF

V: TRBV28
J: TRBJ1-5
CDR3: CASSLYMQNSNQPQHF

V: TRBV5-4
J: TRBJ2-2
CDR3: CASSSLTGELFF

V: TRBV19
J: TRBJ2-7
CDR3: CASRRGGDTYEQYF

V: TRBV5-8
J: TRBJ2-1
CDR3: CASSFGVSGTTNEQFF

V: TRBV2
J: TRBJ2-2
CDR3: CASSEPGELFF

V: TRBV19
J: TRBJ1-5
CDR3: CASKGTVAQHF

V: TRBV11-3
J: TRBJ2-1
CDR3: CASSLGYTSGNYNEQFF

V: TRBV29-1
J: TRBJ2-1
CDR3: CSVFGGSSYNEQFF

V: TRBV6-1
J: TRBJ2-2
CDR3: CASRRPATGELFF

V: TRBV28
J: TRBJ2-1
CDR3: CASSWASGEFEQFF

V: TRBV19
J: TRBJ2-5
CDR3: CASSPRFFQETQYF

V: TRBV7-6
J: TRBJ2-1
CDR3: CASSLGGSYNEQFF

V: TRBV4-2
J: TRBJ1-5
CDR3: CASSQDPRGPGGNQPQHF

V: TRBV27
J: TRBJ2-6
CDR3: CASSLVRQGYSGANVLTF

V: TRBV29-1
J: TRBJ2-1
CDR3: CSVEGELAATYNEQFF

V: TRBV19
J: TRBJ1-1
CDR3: CASSIGSPLNTEAFF

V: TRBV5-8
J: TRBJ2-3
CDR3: CASSVITTDTQYF

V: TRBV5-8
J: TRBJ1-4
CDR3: CASSPLTAEKLFF

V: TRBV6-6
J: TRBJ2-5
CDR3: CASIREETQYF

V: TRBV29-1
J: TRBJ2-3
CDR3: CSVKGGSGTDTQYF

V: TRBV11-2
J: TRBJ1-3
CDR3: CASSPTRRISGNTIYF

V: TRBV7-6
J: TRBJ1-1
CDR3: CASNRGFTEAFF

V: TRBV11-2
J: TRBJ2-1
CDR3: CASSLDRVAGYNEQFF

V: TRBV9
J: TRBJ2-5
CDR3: CASSGGTSGTETQYF

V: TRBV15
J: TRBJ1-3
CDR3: CATSNGQFISGNTIYF

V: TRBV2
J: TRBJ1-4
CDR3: CASSGTGAGELFF

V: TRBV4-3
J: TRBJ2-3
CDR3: CASSQDRRTWGTDTQYF

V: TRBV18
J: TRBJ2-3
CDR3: CASSPPSLALSTDTQYF

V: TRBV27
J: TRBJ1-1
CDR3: CASSLKDGYTEAFF

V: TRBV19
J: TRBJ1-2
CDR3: CASSVSPGQGPFVRGYTF

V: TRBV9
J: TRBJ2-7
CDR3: CASSPRGLAAYEQYF

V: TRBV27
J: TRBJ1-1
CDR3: CASSLYGGLGTEAFF

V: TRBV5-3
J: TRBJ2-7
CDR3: CARSLGASLHEQYF

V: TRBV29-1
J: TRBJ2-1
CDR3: CSVGSTGEQFF

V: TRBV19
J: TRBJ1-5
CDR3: CASSPWEQQPQHF

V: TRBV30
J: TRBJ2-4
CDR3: CAWSVGGMKNIQYF

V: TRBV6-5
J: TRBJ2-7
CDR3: CASRPNTGVTYEQYF

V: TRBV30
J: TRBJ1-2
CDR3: CAWSVLRWFGSANYGYTF